These 20 T cell receptor beta chains came from one sample sequenced in a study of cytomegalovirus exposure and HLA in healthy donors. PCR involved 60 Vbeta and 13 Jbeta primers. Here immunoSEQ multiplex PCR was the method, and the copy in TCRdb shows in-frame clones only, minus some. The sample holds over 100,000 clones; roughly 80% are singletons and the top ten take roughly 8%. The sample was PBMCs. These TCRs come from a woman aged 45-65 years in good health and CMV-seropositive.

The V call is TRBV27, the J call TRBJ1-4; D unresolved. The CDR3 sequence is 14 residues long. Per germline, CDR1 MNHEY and CDR2 SMNVEV (reference sequence). V lost 6 bases to trimming and J lost 0 bases, with 8 bases between them. CDR3 in DNA: TGTGCCAGCAGGCGGAGCACAACTAATGAAAAACTGTTTTTT. Its translation is CASRRSTTNEKLFF.

V is TRBV7-9 and J is TRBJ2-2, with D tentatively TRBD2 (7 bases). Deletions cut 5 bases from V and 3 bases from J, with 25 bases between. The CDR3 sequence is 19 residues long. The germline V gene has CDR1 SEHNR and CDR2 FQNEAQ (reference sequence). CDR3 region: CASSPLAGGGRTYTGELFF. In DNA, the CDR3 is TGTGCCAGCAGCCCGCTAGCTGGGGGGGGCAGGACCTACACCGGGGAGCTGTTTTTT.

The J gene is TRBJ1-2, the V gene TRBV4-1; 7 nucleotides agree with TRBD1. The CDR3 length is 14 residues. CDR1 is MGHRA and CDR2 is YSYEKL in the germline V gene. The ends lost 3 bases at V and 7 bases at J; junction bases unmatched: 8. CDR3 sequence (DNA): TGCGCCAGCAGCCATCCCGGGACAGTCGGTGGCTACACCTTC. The encoded protein is CASSHPGTVGGYTF.

In this sample, this clone turned up once. This rearrangement joins TRBV27 to TRBJ2-2, with TRBD1 identical over 7 bases. V lost 6 bases to trimming and J lost 3 bases; unmatched junction nucleotides: 4. The CDR3 consists of 14 residues. From germline, CDR1 is MNHEY and CDR2 SMNVEV (reference sequence). As DNA, the CDR3 is TGTGCCAGCAGAGGGACAGACTACACCGGGGAGCTGTTTTTT. It specifies CASRGTDYTGELFF.

The chain has TRBV10-3 and TRBJ2-4, with TRBD2 matching 8 bases. The J segment lost 6 bases and the V segment lost 2 bases, leaving 6 bases of the junction unmatched. This CDR3 has 15 residues. CDR1 and CDR2 (germline): ENHRY, SYGVKD. This chain's CDR3 is CAISETKGLVNIQYF. CDR3 sequence (DNA): TGTGCCATCAGTGAGACGAAGGGACTAGTAAACATTCAGTACTTC.

The chain has TRBV7-3 and TRBJ2-1; 8 bases are shared with TRBD1. The CDR3 is made up of 15 amino acids. V shed 5 bases, J shed 4 bases, and the junction held 7 bases outside the gene matches. The germline gives CDR1 SGHTA, CDR2 FQGTGA. Here the CDR3 reads CASSPQGAGYNEQFF. The CDR3 region has the DNA TGTGCCAGCAGCCCGCAGGGGGCAGGTTACAATGAGCAGTTCTTC.

The genes are TRBV5-1 and TRBJ2-5, with D maybe TRBD2 (6 bases). Germline V gives CDR1 SGHRS, CDR2 YFSETQ. The CDR3 runs 15 residues. Trimming removed 4 bases from V and 5 bases from J, with 18 bases in between. CDR3 region: CASSRGGVEGETQYF. CDR3 nucleotides: TGCGCCAGCAGCCGCGGAGGGGTCGAGGGGGAGACCCAGTACTTC.

The chain carries TRBV7-2 and TRBJ2-5; D possibly corresponds to TRBD1 (6 bases). Germline lookup yields CDR1 SGHTA and CDR2 FQGNSA. V gave up 1 base and J gave up 1 base, with 10 bases separating them. CDR3 length: 15 amino acids. The CDR3 here is CASSLEGGGQETQYF. CDR3 DNA: TGTGCCAGCAGCTTAGAAGGGGGTGGCCAAGAGACCCAGTACTTC.

A note on this clone: One junction end does not reproduce the germline sequence, and a read error may be involved. The rearrangement links TRBV7-9 to TRBJ1-6; 9 positions agree with TRBD1. In germline, CDR1 is SEHNR, CDR2 FQNEAQ (reference sequence). CDR3 size: 17 residues. CDR3 coding DNA: TGTTCCAGCAGAAAGGACAGGGGTGAAGCCTATAATTCACCCCTCCACTTT. It encodes CSSRKDRGEAYNSPLHF. The variable domain in full, with the rest retrieved from reference TRBV7-9 and TRBJ1-6, is DTGVSQNPRHKITKRGQNVTFRCDPISEHNRLYWYRQTLGQGPEFLTYFQNEAQLEKSRLLSDRFSAERPKGSFSTLEIQRTEQGDSAMYLCSSRKDRGEAYNSPLHFGNGTRLTVT.

The rearrangement links TRBV27 to TRBJ2-2; D gene ambiguous. The CDR3 totals 15 residues. The germline CDR1 and CDR2 sequences are MNHEY and SMNVEV (reference sequence). The germline V and J ends were trimmed by 5 bases and 4 bases, with 14 bases remaining between them. Here the CDR3 DNA reads TGTGCCAGCAGTCCTGAAGCATGGTCCACCGGGGAGCTGTTTTTT. Protein: CASSPEAWSTGELFF.

About this clone: The conserved phenylalanine or tryptophan is not found at the CDR3 terminus, so this likely reflects a read error. The gene calls are TRBV27 and TRBJ1-5, with D unresolved. V lost 6 bases and J lost 0, with 12 bases in between. Germline V CDR1 and CDR2: MNHEY, SMNVEV (reference sequence). The CDR3 is 15 residues long. CDR3 residues: CASSPVSNSNQPQHP. The CDR3 DNA follows: TGTGCCAGCAGCCCCGTTTCCAATAGCAATCAGCCCCAGCATCCC.

The gene calls are TRBV5-5 and TRBJ2-1, with 16 bases fitting TRBD2. The germline CDR1 and CDR2 sequences are SGHKS and YYEKEE (reference sequence). V trimming: 3 bases; J trimming: 6 bases; junction bases outside the gene matches: 9. The CDR3 contains 18 residues. The CDR3 protein is CASSSGTSGGAAVNEQFF. CDR3 bases: TGTGCCAGCAGCTCGGGGACTAGCGGGGGGGCCGCGGTCAATGAGCAGTTCTTC.

The chain joins TRBV5-1 to TRBJ2-3; D gene ambiguous. This CDR3 is 14 amino acids long. Germline assignment: CDR1 SGHRS and CDR2 YFSETQ. Trimming removed 1 base from V and 2 bases from J, with 8 bases in between. The CDR3 loop is CASSLNRDTDTQYF. In DNA form, the CDR3 reads TGCGCCAGCAGCTTGAACCGAGACACAGATACGCAGTATTTT.

A remark on this clone: At one of its ends the junction is not consistent with the germline gene, which may arise from a read error. The V call is TRBV7-7, the J call TRBJ2-7; 7 bases align to TRBD1. The CDR3 length is 14 residues. Germline CDR1 SSHAT, CDR2 FNYEAQ (reference sequence). For the CDR3, the DNA is TGTGCTAGCAGCCCGGGACAGAGCTCCTACGAGCAGTACTTC. Translating gives CASSPGQSSYEQYF. Full variable domain (rest looked up from reference TRBV7-7 and TRBJ2-7): GAGVSQSPRYKVTKRGQDVTLRCDPISSHATLYWYQQALGQGPEFLTYFNYEAQPDKSGLPSDRFSAERPEGSISTLTIQRTEQRDSAMYRCASSPGQSSYEQYFGPGTRLTVT.

The table lists this clone with a few counts. The chain employs TRBV27 and TRBJ2-6; TRBD1 is a possible D gene (5 bases). The CDR3 contains 15 residues. Germline CDR1 MNHEY, CDR2 SMNVEV (reference sequence). V was cut by 11 bases and J by 0 bases, with 14 bases left in between. CDR3 bases: TGTGCCGCGAGAAGGGGTGGCTCTGGGGCCAACGTCCTGACTTTC. It translates to CAARRGGSGANVLTF.

V usage is TRBV7-2 and J usage is TRBJ2-7, with TRBD2 matching over 7 bases. The germline V gene has CDR1 SGHTA and CDR2 FQGNSA. V lost 3 bases and J lost 9; bases outside the gene matches: 11. The CDR3 has 14 residues. The CDR3 sequence: CASSFSGGGRGQYF. The CDR3 bases are TGTGCCAGCAGCTTTTCGGGGGGTGGTCGAGGGCAGTACTTC. Looking up the rest from reference TRBV7-2 and TRBJ2-7 gives the full variable domain: GAGVSQSPSNKVTEKGKDVELRCDPISGHTALYWYRQSLGQGLEFLIYFQGNSAPDKSGLPSDRFSAERTGGSVSTLTIQRTQQEDSAVYLCASSFSGGGRGQYFGPGTRLTVT.

A word on this clone: An end of the junction does not agree with germline; a read error may underlie this. V is TRBV7-9 and J is TRBJ2-2; 7 positions match TRBD1. This CDR3 spans 16 amino acids. Per germline, CDR1 SEHNR and CDR2 FQNEAQ (reference sequence). CDR3 protein: CSSSWTRDSTPGELFF. The CDR3 bases are TGTTCCAGCAGCTGGACCCGGGACAGTACCCCCGGGGAGCTGTTTTTT.

The chain uses TRBV15 and TRBJ2-3, with a possible D match to TRBD2 (7 bases). The germline V and J ends were trimmed by 3 bases and 4 bases, with 14 bases remaining between them. CDR3 length: 15 residues. From germline, CDR1 is LNHNV and CDR2 YYDKDF (reference sequence). DNA for the CDR3: TGTGCCACCAGCAGGAGGGGAGGGGGTCCAGATACGCAGTATTTT. It encodes CATSRRGGGPDTQYF.

The chain carries TRBV5-1 and TRBJ2-6; 10 bases map to TRBD2. The V gene's germline CDR1 is SGHRS and CDR2 YFSETQ. With V trimmed by 0 bases and J by 0 bases, 9 bases remained unmatched. CDR3 length equals 20 residues. This CDR3 is CASSLDLAGVGISGANVLTF. The CDR3, as DNA: TGCGCCAGCAGCTTGGATCTAGCGGGAGTAGGGATCTCTGGGGCCAACGTCCTGACTTTC. The whole variable domain, filled in from reference TRBV5-1 and TRBJ2-6, reads KAGVTQTPRYLIKTRGQQVTLSCSPISGHRSVSWYQQTPGQGLQFLFEYFSETQRNKGNFPGRFSGRQFSNSRSEMNVSTLELGDSALYLCASSLDLAGVGISGANVLTFGAGSRLTVL.

The gene calls are TRBV5-4 and TRBJ2-1, with TRBD1 matching 8 bases. The CDR3 is 15 amino acids. Trimming cost V 0 bases and J 3 bases; bases outside gene matches: 2. Germline-derived CDR1 and CDR2 are SGHNT and YYREEE (reference sequence). CDR3 sequence (DNA): TGTGCCAGCAGCTTGGGAGGGACAGGCTACAATGAGCAGTTCTTC. Encoded protein: CASSLGGTGYNEQFF.